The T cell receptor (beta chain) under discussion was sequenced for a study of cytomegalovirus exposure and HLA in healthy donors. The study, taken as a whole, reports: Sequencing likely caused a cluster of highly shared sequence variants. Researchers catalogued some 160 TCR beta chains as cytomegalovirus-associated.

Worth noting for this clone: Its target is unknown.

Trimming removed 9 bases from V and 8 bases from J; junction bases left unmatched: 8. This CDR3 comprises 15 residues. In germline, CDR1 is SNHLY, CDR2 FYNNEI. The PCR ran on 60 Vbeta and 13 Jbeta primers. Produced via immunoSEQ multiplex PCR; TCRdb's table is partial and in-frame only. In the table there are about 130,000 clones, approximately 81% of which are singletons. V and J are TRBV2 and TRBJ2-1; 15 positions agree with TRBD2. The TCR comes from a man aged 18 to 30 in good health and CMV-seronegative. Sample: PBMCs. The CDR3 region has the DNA TGTGCCAGAGATCGGACTAGCGGGAGGGGGGATGAGCAGTTCTTC. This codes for CARDRTSGRGDEQFF.